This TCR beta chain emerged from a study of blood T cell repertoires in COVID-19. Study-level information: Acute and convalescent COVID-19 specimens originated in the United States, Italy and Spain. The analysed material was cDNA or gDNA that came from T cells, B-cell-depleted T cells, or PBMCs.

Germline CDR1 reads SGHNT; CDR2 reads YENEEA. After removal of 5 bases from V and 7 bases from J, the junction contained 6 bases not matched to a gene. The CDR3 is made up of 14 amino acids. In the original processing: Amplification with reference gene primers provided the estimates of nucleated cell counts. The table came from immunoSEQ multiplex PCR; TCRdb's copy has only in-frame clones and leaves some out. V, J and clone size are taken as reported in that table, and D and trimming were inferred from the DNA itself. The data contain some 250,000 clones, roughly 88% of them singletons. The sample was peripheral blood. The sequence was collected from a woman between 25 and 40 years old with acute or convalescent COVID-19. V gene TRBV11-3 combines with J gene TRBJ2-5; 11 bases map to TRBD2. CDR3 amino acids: CASSPTSGRATQYF. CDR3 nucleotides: TGTGCCAGCAGCCCAACTAGCGGGAGAGCGACCCAGTACTTC.